This T cell receptor beta chain came from a study of yellow fever vaccine responses in identical twins (dated by TCRdb to 2016 to 2019). About the full investigation: The study precisely tracked vaccine-responding T cell clones in identical twins. Broader findings and caveats from the paper: According to the authors, the vaccine-induced T cell response in identical twins seemed to be partly convergent and partly specific to each individual.

From V the trimming removes 4 bases and from J it removes 6 bases, while the gene matches leave 3 bases of the junction unaccounted for. Taken from cysteine to phenylalanine, the CDR3 has 13 residues. The read is trimmed to its CDR3 DNA, 39 bases read in frame from base 1. Libraries were built with RT-PCR. Sequencing relied on an Illumina HiSeq 2500. TCRdb reworked the public reads: Q25 trimming with fastp, MiXCR clone assembly, productive beta chains retained. Entries are consolidated by CDR3 protein sequence, retaining the most common genes and DNA. Present in this sample are under 20,000 distinct CDR3 sequences, roughly 78% of which were seen just once. Of the sample, about 2.5% is held by the ten largest clones. Turning to this clonotype: What this receptor recognizes is not known. Base qualities are not provided; no much larger clone lies one nucleotide away.

Rearrangement joined TRBV12-3 or TRBV12-4 to TRBJ1-5; 7 junctional bases match TRBD1. The sequence was obtained from a woman younger than 35 who received the yellow fever vaccine. Donor details come from another sample of the same person, matched by shared clones. The source was T cells from blood (PBMCs), unsorted or a sorted subset (not recorded which), collected before or after yellow fever vaccination (not recorded which). The nucleotide sequence is TGTGCCAGCAGTTCCAGGGGGGGTCAGCCCCAGCATTTT. Translated, it reads CASSSRGGQPQHF.